This TCR beta chain was sequenced in a study of Ad26.COV2.S vaccination and SARS-CoV-2 variants. Study-level points and caveats: Considerable breadth of spike-specific CD8+ and CD4+ T cell responses has reportedly been documented following vaccination.

This table comes from immunoSEQ multiplex PCR, and its TCRdb copy is limited to in-frame clones, with some not included. The sample holds fewer than 800,000 clones, approximately 88% seen once. Noted treatment: about 20 received Ad26.COV2.S at low or high dose, single or two shots; about five received placebo; per-sample allocation not given. Samples analyzed were those drawn on day 63 after the first vaccine or placebo injection. Its platform was an Ad26 vector, and its expressed antigen was Wuhan-strain SARS-CoV-2 spike. J gave up 8 bases and V 5 bases, and 2 bases lay outside the gene matches. The germline gives CDR1 KGHDR, CDR2 SFDVKD. The CDR3 length is 14 residues. Comments on this clone: Its antigen remains unidentified.

The rearrangement uses TRBV24-1 and TRBJ2-1, with 13 bases aligning to TRBD2. This specimen consisted of peripheral blood, obtained in a trial of Ad26.COV2.S vaccine versus placebo. The sequence came from a person between 18 and 60 years old who received the Ad26.COV2.S COVID-19 vaccine or a placebo. The CDR3 region is CATSGTSGSYEQFF. The DNA for the CDR3 is TGTGCCACCAGTGGGACTAGCGGGAGTTATGAGCAGTTCTTC.